The clone carrying this T cell receptor (beta chain) was seen ten or more times. The time point here: blood at routine non-recurrence follow-up after resection. The study sequenced unsorted whole RNA from tumor, nontumor lung or frozen PBMC. The entry originates in a study of spatial heterogeneity in lung cancer. The overall study: Where available, sequencing covered follow-up PBMC samples, taken at a median of approximately 2 years after resection.

TCRdb used MiXCR to reprocess the 5' RACE reads, holding one entry per CDR3 protein. Here the sample spans approximately 70,000 distinct CDR3 sequences, over 7% being singletons. This CDR3 has 14 residues. V lost 3 bases to trimming and J lost 6 bases; unmatched junction nucleotides: 4. Germline values: CDR1 SGHRS, CDR2 YFSETQ. Sample: PBMCs, taken at follow-up. The chain recombines TRBV5-1 with TRBJ2-1, with TRBD1 matching 9 bases. This TCR came from a female donor with early-stage non-small cell lung cancer. This chain's CDR3 is CASSSMTGGNEQFF. The CDR3 DNA follows: TGCGCCAGCAGCTCCATGACAGGGGGCAATGAGCAGTTCTTC. The entire variable domain, with the rest obtained from reference TRBV5-1 and TRBJ2-1, is as follows: KAGVTQTPRYLIKTRGQQVTLSCSPISGHRSVSWYQQTPGQGLQFLFEYFSETQRNKGNFPGRFSGRQFSNSRSEMNVSTLELGDSALYLCASSSMTGGNEQFFGPGTRLTVL.